This paragraph covers one TCR beta chain sequence. This clone was seen just once. Its antigen is unknown. No base-level quality is on record; no much larger clone is a single base apart. TCRbeta CDR3 regions were amplified from genomic DNA using the immunoSEQ Assay, a bias-controlled multiplex PCR. The original methods were these. Nucleated cell counts per sample were estimated from amplification of reference gene primers within the assay. To quantify the absolute abundance of each unique TCRbeta CDR3 rearrangement, sequence reads were collapsed and filtered. For each sample, productive Simpson clonality was calculated as the square root of Simpson's diversity index across productive rearrangements. TCRdb holds this immuneACCESS table with in-frame rearrangements only. Some clones are missing; in checked studies, unresolved V genes explain under half, and the rest has no known cause. The V and J calls and clone size come from that table; D and trimming were worked out from the DNA. Within this sample are a few hundred thousand clones, with nearly 90% of them counted one time only. The ten largest clones add up to around 2.3% of the sample.

The germline V gene (reference sequence) supplies CDR1 LNHDA and CDR2 SQIVND. From the cysteine through the phenylalanine, the CDR3 covers 15 amino acids. Only CDR3 DNA is held: 45 bases, read in frame from base 1. V is cut by 10 bases and J by 0 bases, and the space between the germline ends is 16 bases. One collaborating source in Seattle enrolled patients while the patients were actively infected and followed the patients over time throughout the course of disease. The collaborating institutions used their own protocols to collect whole blood in K2EDTA tubes. For TCRbeta analysis, collaborator samples were shipped as frozen whole blood, as isolated PBMCs, or as DNA extracted from either sample type. These data belong to a study of blood T cell repertoires in COVID-19 (dated by TCRdb to the early 2020s). Context from the whole study: Samples from collaborators originated in the United States, Italy and Spain and spanned both the acute and convalescent phases of COVID-19. The repertoires were released in a freely available public database meant as a resource for research on the immune response to SARS-CoV-2. Where HLA class I and class II types were available, the types were taken from metadata supplied by the sample provider, not from assay-based typing. The dataset comprised deeply sampled blood TCRbeta repertoires from subjects exposed to, actively infected with, or recovered from COVID-19. The prospective study material was composed of cDNA or gDNA derived from T cells, B-cell-depleted T cells, or PBMCs. The samples were drawn from the first 160 participants of the ongoing ImmuneRACE study and from more than 1,000 subjects provided by 6 global collaborators. A de-identified subject ID, COVID-19 status, age in years and sex were almost always included in the sample metadata. What the work shows at the level of the full study, not this receptor alone: The amount of clinical and demographic metadata varied by source and participant and was provided uncurated.

In this chain, TRBV19 is recombined with TRBJ1-5; the D gene identity is not certain. Sequenced input: peripheral blood. The sequence derives from a woman aged 60 to 75 with COVID-19, enrolled during active disease. The CDR3 protein sequence reads: CATRQDMSSNQPQHF. The DNA sequence is given as TGTGCCACCCGGCAAGACATGTCTAGCAATCAGCCCCAGCATTTT.